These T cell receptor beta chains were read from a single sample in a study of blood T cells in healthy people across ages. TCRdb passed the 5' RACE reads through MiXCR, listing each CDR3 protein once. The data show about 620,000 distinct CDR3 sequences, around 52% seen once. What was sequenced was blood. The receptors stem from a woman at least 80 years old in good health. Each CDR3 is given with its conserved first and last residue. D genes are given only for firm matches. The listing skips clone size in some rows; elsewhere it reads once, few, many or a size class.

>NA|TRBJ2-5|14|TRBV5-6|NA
CASSVEVGSETQYF
TGTGCCAGCAGCGTGGAGGTGGGATCAGAGACCCAGTACTTC
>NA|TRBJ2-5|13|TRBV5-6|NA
CASNKAGGETQYF
TGTGCCAGCAATAAGGCCGGGGGAGAGACCCAGTACTTC
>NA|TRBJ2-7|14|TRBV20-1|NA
CSARGTTFSYEQYF
TGCAGTGCTAGAGGGACTACCTTTTCCTACGAGCAGTACTTC
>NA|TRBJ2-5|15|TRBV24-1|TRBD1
CATSDNRGPLGTQYF
TGTGCCACCAGTGACAACAGGGGGCCTCTTGGGACCCAGTACTTC
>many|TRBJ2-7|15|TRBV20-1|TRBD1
CSAPNARGRIHEQYF
TGCAGTGCCCCTAATGCCAGGGGGCGGATCCACGAGCAGTACTTC
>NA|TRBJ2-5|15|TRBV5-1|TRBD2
CASRYQRGQGETQYF
TGCGCCAGCAGGTACCAGCGGGGTCAGGGAGAGACCCAGTACTTC
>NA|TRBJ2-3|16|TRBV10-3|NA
CAIIAPGPEGTDTQYF
TGTGCCATCATCGCGCCGGGACCAGAGGGCACAGATACGCAGTATTTT
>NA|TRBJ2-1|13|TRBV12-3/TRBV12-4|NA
CASSLTRQSVQFF
TGTGCCAGCAGTTTAACGAGACAGTCGGTGCAGTTCTTC
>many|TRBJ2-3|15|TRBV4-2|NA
CASSPNWISTDTQYF
TGTGCCAGCAGCCCCAACTGGATCAGCACAGATACGCAGTATTTT
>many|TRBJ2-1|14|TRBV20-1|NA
CSANKGHSYNEQFF
TGCAGTGCTAACAAGGGGCACTCCTACAATGAGCAGTTCTTC
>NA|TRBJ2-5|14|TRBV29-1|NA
CSAGRDGGAGTQYF
TGCAGCGCCGGGAGAGACGGCGGGGCGGGGACCCAGTACTTC
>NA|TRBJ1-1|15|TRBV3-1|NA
CASSPWGDPNTEAFF
TGTGCCAGCAGCCCCTGGGGGGACCCGAACACTGAAGCTTTCTTT
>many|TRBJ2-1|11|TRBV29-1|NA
CSVAANNEQFF
TGCAGCGTTGCGGCTAACAATGAGCAGTTCTTC
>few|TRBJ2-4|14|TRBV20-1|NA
CSATRWEAKNIQYF
TGCAGTGCTACGCGTTGGGAGGCCAAAAACATTCAGTACTTC
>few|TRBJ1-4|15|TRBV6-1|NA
CASSPKRGTNEKLFF
TGTGCCAGCAGTCCCAAGAGGGGGACTAATGAAAAACTGTTTTTT
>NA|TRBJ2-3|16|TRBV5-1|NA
CASSPGVRPGTDAQYF
TGCGCCAGCAGCCCGGGGGTGCGTCCAGGCACAGATGCGCAGTATTTT
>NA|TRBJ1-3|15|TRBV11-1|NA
CASSLRGGSGNTIYF
TGTGCCAGCAGCTTACGCGGCGGCTCTGGAAACACCATATATTTT
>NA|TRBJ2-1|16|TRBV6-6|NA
CASTLGEGREDNEQFF
TGTGCCAGCACCCTAGGTGAGGGCAGGGAGGACAATGAGCAGTTCTTC
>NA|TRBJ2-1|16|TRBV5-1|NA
CASSLVALGAYNEQFF
TGCGCCAGCAGCTTGGTTGCGCTGGGGGCTTACAATGAGCAGTTCTTC
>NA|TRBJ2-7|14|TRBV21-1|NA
CATPSRKGTYEQYF
TGTGCCACCCCCTCACGTAAAGGGACCTACGAGCAGTACTTC